This T cell receptor beta chain was observed in a study of T cells in Graves' hyperthyroidism and ophthalmopathy. At the level of the study: Peripheral blood sampling occurred at initial diagnosis, before any treatment.

Clinicians diagnosed patients from clinical symptoms, serum thyroxine and TRAb, thyroid ultrasound and orbital computed tomography. Using approximately 10 ml of fresh peripheral blood, PBMCs were prepared. The CDR3 spans 15 residues. The V gene end was trimmed by 4 bases and the J gene end by 2 bases; junction bases not matched to a gene: 4. CDR1 KGHDR and CDR2 SFDVKD come from the germline V gene. This clonotype was recorded at least ten times. Its antigen remains unidentified. Study-level points and caveats: Through a model of 13 V-J features, ophthalmopathy was separated from stable hyperthyroidism.

Amplification targeted TCR beta CDR3 regions from RNA transcripts. Initially, a first-round RT-PCR of the TCR CDR3 employed the HTBI primer set. TCRdb itself ran the multiplex PCR reads through MiXCR, one entry per CDR3 protein. Here the sample spans more than 300,000 distinct CDR3 sequences, more than 12% being singletons. The rearrangement joins TRBV24-1 to TRBJ2-5; 9 bases align to TRBD1. The TCR comes from a woman in her twenties or thirties with Graves' ophthalmopathy. Sequenced input: blood. The CDR3 nucleotides read TGTGCCACCAGTGACTATGACAGGGGGCAAGAGACCCAGTACTTC. Protein product: CATSDYDRGQETQYF.